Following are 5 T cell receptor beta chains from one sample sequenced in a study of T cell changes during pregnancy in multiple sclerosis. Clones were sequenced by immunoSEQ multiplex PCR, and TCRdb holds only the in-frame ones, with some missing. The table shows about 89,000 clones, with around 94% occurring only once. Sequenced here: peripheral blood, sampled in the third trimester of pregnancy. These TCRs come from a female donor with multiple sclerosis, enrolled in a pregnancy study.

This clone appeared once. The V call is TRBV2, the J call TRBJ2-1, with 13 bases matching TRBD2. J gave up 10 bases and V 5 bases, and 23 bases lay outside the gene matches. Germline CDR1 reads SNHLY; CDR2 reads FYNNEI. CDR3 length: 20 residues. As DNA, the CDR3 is TGTGCCAGCAGTACTCCGGCACTAGCGGGAGGGCGTTCCGCAATTCGGGAGCAGTTCTTC. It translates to CASSTPALAGGRSAIREQFF.

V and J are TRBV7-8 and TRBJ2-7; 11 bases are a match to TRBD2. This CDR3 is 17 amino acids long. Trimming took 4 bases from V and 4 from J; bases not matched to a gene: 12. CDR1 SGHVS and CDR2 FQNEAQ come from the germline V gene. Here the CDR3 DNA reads TGTGCCAGCAGCTCAGGCCAAACTAGCGGGAGCAGGTACGAGCAGTACTTC. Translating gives CASSSGQTSGSRYEQYF.

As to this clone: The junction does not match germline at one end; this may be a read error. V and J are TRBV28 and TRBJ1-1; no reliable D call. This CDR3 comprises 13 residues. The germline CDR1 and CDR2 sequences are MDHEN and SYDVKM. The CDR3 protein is CASSIWTGTEAFF. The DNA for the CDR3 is TGTGCCAGCAGTATATGGACGGGCACTGAAGCTTTCTTT.

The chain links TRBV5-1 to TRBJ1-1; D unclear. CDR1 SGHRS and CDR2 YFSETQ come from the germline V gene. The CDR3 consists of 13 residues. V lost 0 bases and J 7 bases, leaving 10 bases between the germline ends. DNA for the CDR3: TGCGCCAGCAGCTTGGAGATGGGCCGTGAAGCTTTCTTT. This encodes CASSLEMGREAFF.

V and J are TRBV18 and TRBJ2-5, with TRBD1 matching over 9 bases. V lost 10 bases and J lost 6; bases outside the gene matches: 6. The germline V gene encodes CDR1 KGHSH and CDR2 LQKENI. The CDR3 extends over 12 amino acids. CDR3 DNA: TGTGCCACCCGGGACAGGGAAAAGACCCAGTACTTC. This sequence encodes CATRDREKTQYF.